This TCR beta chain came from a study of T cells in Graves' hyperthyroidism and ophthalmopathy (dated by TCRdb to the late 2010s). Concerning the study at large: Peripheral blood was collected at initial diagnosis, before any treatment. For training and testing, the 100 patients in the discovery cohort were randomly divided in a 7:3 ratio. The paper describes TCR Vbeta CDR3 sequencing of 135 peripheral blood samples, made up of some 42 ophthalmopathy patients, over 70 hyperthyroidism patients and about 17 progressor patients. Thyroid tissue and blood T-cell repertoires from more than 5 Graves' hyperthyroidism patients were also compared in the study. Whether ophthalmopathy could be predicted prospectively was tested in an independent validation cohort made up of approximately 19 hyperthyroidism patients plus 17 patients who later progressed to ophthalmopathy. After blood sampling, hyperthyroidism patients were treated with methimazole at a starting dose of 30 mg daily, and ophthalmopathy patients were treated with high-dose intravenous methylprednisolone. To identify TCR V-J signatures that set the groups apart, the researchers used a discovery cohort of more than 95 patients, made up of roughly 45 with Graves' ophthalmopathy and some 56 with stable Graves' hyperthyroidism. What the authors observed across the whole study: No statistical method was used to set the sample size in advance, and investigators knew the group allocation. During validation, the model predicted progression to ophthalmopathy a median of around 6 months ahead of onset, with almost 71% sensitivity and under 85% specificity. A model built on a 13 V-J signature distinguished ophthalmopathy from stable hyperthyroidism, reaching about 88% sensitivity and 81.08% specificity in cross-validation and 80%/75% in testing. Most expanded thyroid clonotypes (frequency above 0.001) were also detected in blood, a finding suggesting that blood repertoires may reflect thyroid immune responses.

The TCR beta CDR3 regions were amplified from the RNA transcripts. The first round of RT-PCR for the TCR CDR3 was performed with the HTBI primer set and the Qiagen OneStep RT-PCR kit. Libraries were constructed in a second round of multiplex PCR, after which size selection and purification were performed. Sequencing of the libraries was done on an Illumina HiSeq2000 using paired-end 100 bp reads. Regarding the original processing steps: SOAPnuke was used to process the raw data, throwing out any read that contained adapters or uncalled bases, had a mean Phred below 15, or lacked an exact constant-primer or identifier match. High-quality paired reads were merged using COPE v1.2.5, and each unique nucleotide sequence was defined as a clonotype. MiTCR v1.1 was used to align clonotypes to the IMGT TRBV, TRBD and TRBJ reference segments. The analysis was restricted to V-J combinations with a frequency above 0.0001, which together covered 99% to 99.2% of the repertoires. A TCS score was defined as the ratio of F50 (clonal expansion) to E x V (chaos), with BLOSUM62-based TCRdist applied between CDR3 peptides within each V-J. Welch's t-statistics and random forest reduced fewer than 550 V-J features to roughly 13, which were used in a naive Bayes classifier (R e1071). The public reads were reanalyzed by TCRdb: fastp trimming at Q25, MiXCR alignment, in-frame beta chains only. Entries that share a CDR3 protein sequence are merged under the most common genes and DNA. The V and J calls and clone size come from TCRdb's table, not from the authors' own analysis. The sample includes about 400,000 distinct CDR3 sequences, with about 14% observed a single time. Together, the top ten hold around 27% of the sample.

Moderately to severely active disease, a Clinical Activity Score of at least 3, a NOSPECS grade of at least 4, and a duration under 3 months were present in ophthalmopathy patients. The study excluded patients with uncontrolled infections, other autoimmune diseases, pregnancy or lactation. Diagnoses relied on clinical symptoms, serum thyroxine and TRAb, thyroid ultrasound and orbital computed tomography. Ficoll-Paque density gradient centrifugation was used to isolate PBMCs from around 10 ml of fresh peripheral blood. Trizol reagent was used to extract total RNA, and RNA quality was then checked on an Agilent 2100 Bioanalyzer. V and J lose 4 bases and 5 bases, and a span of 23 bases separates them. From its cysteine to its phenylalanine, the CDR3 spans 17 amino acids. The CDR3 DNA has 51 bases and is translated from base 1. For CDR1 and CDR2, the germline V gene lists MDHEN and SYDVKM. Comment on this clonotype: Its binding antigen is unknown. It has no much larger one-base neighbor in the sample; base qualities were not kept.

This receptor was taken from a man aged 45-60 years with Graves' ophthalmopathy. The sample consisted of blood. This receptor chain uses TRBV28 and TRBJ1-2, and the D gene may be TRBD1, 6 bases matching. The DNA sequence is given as TGTGCCAGCAGTTCTATCAGGGGTTTAGGCCCACCATATGGCTACACCTTC. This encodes CASSSIRGLGPPYGYTF.